The 12 T cell receptor beta chains listed next were all sequenced from one sample in a study of cytomegalovirus exposure and HLA in healthy donors. In the PCR, 60 Vbeta and 13 Jbeta primers were used. Some clones are missing from TCRdb's copy, which holds only in-frame ones; the method was immunoSEQ multiplex PCR. In the table there are roughly 190,000 clones, around 86% of which are singletons. Sequencing used PBMCs. These TCRs come from a young woman in good health and CMV-seronegative.

V and J are TRBV7-8 and TRBJ1-1, with 7 bases fitting TRBD1. The germline V gene has CDR1 SGHVS and CDR2 FQNEAQ. The CDR3 spans 15 residues. The V gene end was trimmed by 2 bases and the J gene end by 2 bases; junction bases not matched to a gene: 5. The CDR3 nucleotides read TGTGCCAGCAGCTTAAGGACAGGAGAAAACACTGAAGCTTTCTTT. It is translated as CASSLRTGENTEAFF.

V gene TRBV2 combines with J gene TRBJ2-5; 11 bases are shared with TRBD2. The CDR3 totals 15 residues. V dropped 3 bases and J dropped 5; count of bases not matched to a gene: 5. Germline assignment: CDR1 SNHLY and CDR2 FYNNEI. CDR3 loop: CASSDGRLAGETQYF. As DNA, the CDR3 is TGTGCCAGCAGTGATGGGAGACTAGCGGGGGAGACCCAGTACTTC.

V and J are TRBV9 and TRBJ2-3, with 10 bases fitting TRBD2. Trimming cost V 4 bases and J 2 bases; bases outside gene matches: 4. Germline assignment: CDR1 SGDLS and CDR2 YYNGEE. This CDR3 contains 15 residues. The CDR3 region has the DNA TGTGCCAGCAGCTCGGGACTAGCGATCACAGATACGCAGTATTTT. The encoded protein is CASSSGLAITDTQYF.

The V gene is TRBV2, the J gene TRBJ2-7; possibly TRBD1 for D (6 bases). The germline gives CDR1 SNHLY, CDR2 FYNNEI. V lost 3 bases and J lost 4, with 16 bases in between. The CDR3 extends over 15 amino acids. CDR3 in amino acids: CASSDGQGSLYEQYF. The CDR3 region has the DNA TGTGCCAGCAGTGACGGTCAGGGGTCCTTATACGAGCAGTACTTC.

CDR3 bases: TGTGCCACCAGCAGAGATACCTCCGCAGGGGTTAGTGGCTACACCTTC. Translated, it gives CATSRDTSAGVSGYTF. The V and J genes are TRBV15 and TRBJ1-2, with D possibly matching TRBD1 (6 bases). Trimming removed 0 bases at V and 7 bases at J, with 18 bases between. The CDR3 contains 16 residues. In germline, CDR1 is LNHNV, CDR2 YYDKDF (reference sequence).

This clone was counted a single time. CDR3 coding DNA: TGTGCCAGCGGTCGGGGGGACTCCTATAATTCACCCCTCCACTTT. Its translation: CASGRGDSYNSPLHF. The chain has TRBV6-5 and TRBJ1-6; possible D gene TRBD1, 5 bases. Germline lookup yields CDR1 MNHEY and CDR2 SVGAGI. Trimming removed 8 bases from V and 0 bases from J, with 11 bases in between. The CDR3 is made up of 15 amino acids.

The V gene is TRBV20-1, the J gene TRBJ1-5; possibly TRBD1 for D (5 bases). Trimming took 5 bases from V and 9 from J, leaving 11 bases between them. CDR1 is DFQATT, CDR2 SNEGSKA, per germline (reference sequence). The CDR3 length is 11 residues. The CDR3 DNA follows: TGCAGTGCTCCCTATCAGGGGCCCCAGCATTTT. Protein: CSAPYQGPQHF.

The chain uses TRBV4-3 and TRBJ2-7, with 12 bases lining up with TRBD2. The ends lost 0 bases at V and 6 bases at J; junction bases unmatched: 3. Germline values: CDR1 LGHNA, CDR2 YSLEER. The length of the CDR3 is 15 residues. DNA of the CDR3: TGCGCCAGCAGCCAAGATTCTAGCGGGAGGGGCGAGCAGTACTTC. Protein: CASSQDSSGRGEQYF.

V and J are TRBV6-1 and TRBJ1-1, with TRBD1 as a possible D gene (6 bases). The germline V and J ends were trimmed by 6 bases and 3 bases, with 14 bases remaining between them. The germline V gene has CDR1 MNHNS and CDR2 SASEGT. The CDR3 is 14 residues long. In DNA form, the CDR3 reads TGTGCCAGCAGGGAACAGGGCGTGGACACTGAAGCTTTCTTT. Translation gives CASREQGVDTEAFF.

The gene calls are TRBV6-5 and TRBJ1-2, with no clear D. Looked up from germline, CDR1 is MNHEY and CDR2 is SVGAGI. Trimming removed 6 bases from V and 2 bases from J, with 16 bases in between. The CDR3 extends over 15 amino acids. The CDR3: CASSYQRSKNYGYTF. CDR3 nucleotides: TGTGCCAGCAGCTACCAACGGTCTAAGAACTATGGCTACACCTTC.

In nucleotides, the CDR3 is TGTGCCAGCTCACCCCCAGGGAGGATTGGAAACACCATATATTTT. It translates to CASSPPGRIGNTIYF. The chain employs TRBV18 and TRBJ1-3; perhaps TRBD1 as D (5 bases). Germline-derived CDR1 and CDR2 are KGHSH and LQKENI. The CDR3 sequence is 15 residues long. V was clipped by 3 bases and J by 3 bases, with 12 bases between them.

This chain links TRBV2 with TRBJ1-1; 10 bases map to TRBD1. Germline CDR1 and CDR2: SNHLY and FYNNEI. J gave up 4 bases and V 4 bases, and 3 bases lay outside the gene matches. The CDR3 has 14 residues. CDR3 nucleotide sequence: TGTGCCAGCAGTGGGGGGACAGGGGTCACTGAAGCTTTCTTT. Translated: CASSGGTGVTEAFF.